This entry concerns a single T cell receptor beta chain. V lost 4 bases and J lost 7, with 13 bases in between. The germline CDR1 and CDR2 sequences are LNHDA and SQIVND (reference sequence). The CDR3 is made up of 14 amino acids. The data derive from a study of blood T cell repertoires in COVID-19. In the study overall: Spain, Italy and the United States supplied samples that represented acute and convalescent COVID-19. T cells, B-cell-depleted T cells, or PBMCs supplied cDNA or gDNA.

Sequencing was performed with immunoSEQ multiplex PCR; in TCRdb, only in-frame clones are kept and a portion is missing. The sample lists under 200,000 clones; around nine tenths were seen once. The receptor's source is a man aged 50 to 60 with acute or convalescent COVID-19. Material: peripheral blood. V and J are TRBV19 and TRBJ1-4, with D possibly matching TRBD1 (5 bases). The DNA for the CDR3 is TGTGCCAGTAGTAGTGCCAGGGTTCGTGAAAAACTGTTTTTT. As protein: CASSSARVREKLFF. Complete variable domain (other parts from reference TRBV19 and TRBJ1-4): DGGITQSPKYLFRKEGQNVTLSCEQNLNHDAMYWYRQDPGQGLRLIYYSQIVNDFQKGDIAEGYSVSREKKESFPLTVTSAQKNPTAFYLCASSSARVREKLFFGSGTQLSVL.